The 29 T cell receptor beta chains presented below share a single source sample, sequenced in a study of T cells in Graves' hyperthyroidism and ophthalmopathy. Amplification yielded TCR beta CDR3 regions, with RNA transcripts as the source. When the TCR CDR3 underwent first-round RT-PCR, the HTBI primer set was used. MiXCR, run by TCRdb on the multiplex PCR reads, gives a single entry per CDR3 protein. The sample lists around 610,000 distinct CDR3 sequences; 14% to 15% were seen once. Sequenced sample: blood. The receptor source for this set is a woman between 40 and 50 years old with Graves' ophthalmopathy.

There are many counts of this clonotype. This chain links TRBV12-3 or TRBV12-4 with TRBJ1-1, with 7 bases aligning to TRBD1. V gave up 4 bases and J gave up 3 bases; unmatched junction bases: 5. CDR3 length: 14 amino acids. In DNA, the CDR3 is TGTGCCAGCAGTTCTCACGGGACAGACACTGAAGCTTTCTTT. Protein: CASSSHGTDTEAFF.

Many counts were recorded for this clonotype. The chain couples TRBV6-1 to TRBJ2-7, with a possible D match to TRBD2 (6 bases). Germline CDR1 MNHNS, CDR2 SASEGT. V was shortened by 7 bases and J by 0 bases, with 16 bases between the two germline ends. CDR3 size: 15 residues. For the CDR3, the DNA is TGTGCCAGCACCAAATTCCCGGGACTCTCCTACGAGCAGTACTTC. This sequence encodes CASTKFPGLSYEQYF.

The sample holds many counts of this clonotype. The V and J genes are TRBV2 and TRBJ2-7, with 10 positions matching TRBD2. This CDR3 region has 15 residues. Losses at the gene ends were 2 bases for V and 3 bases for J; bases not matched to a gene: 4. Per the germline V gene, CDR1 is SNHLY and CDR2 is FYNNEI. The CDR3: CASSELAGAFYEQYF. CDR3 coding DNA: TGTGCCAGCAGTGAACTAGCGGGAGCTTTCTACGAGCAGTACTTC.

In this sample, this clonotype turned up a few times. V gene TRBV27 combines with J gene TRBJ1-6; TRBD1 is a possible D gene (5 bases). Trimming removed 4 bases from V and 1 base from J, with 5 bases in between. The CDR3 has 14 residues. From germline, CDR1 is MNHEY and CDR2 SMNVEV (reference sequence). The CDR3, as DNA: TGTGCCAGCAGTTGGGGGTCCTATAATTCACCCCTCCACTTT. This sequence encodes CASSWGSYNSPLHF.

At least ten counts were recorded for this clonotype. V gene TRBV7-3 combines with J gene TRBJ1-1; TRBD1 aligns across 9 bases. Trimming cost V 5 bases and J 1 base; bases outside gene matches: 5. The CDR3 loop spans 15 amino acids. Germline V gives CDR1 SGHTA, CDR2 FQGTGA. The CDR3 protein is CASSRGTGRNTEAFF. Written as DNA, the CDR3 is TGTGCCAGCAGCCGAGGGACAGGGCGGAACACTGAAGCTTTCTTT. Drawing the rest from reference TRBV7-3 and TRBJ1-1, the complete variable domain is GAGVSQTPSNKVTEKGKYVELRCDPISGHTALYWYRQSLGQGPEFLIYFQGTGAADDSGLPNDRFFAVRPEGSVSTLKIQRTERGDSAVYLCASSRGTGRNTEAFFGQGTRLTVV.

Many counts were recorded for this clonotype. The chain employs TRBV12-3 or TRBV12-4 and TRBJ1-5; D remains ambiguous. The ends were cut back, 8 bases at V and 1 base at J, with 15 bases in the middle. The CDR3 spans 15 residues. CDR3 sequence (DNA): TGTGCCAGCCGGGGTGGTTCAGCGAGCAATCAGCCCCAGCATTTT. This encodes CASRGGSASNQPQHF.

This clonotype was counted ten times or more. The chain combines TRBV7-9 with TRBJ2-7, with 7 bases fitting TRBD1. Per germline, CDR1 SEHNR and CDR2 FQNEAQ (reference sequence). CDR3 size: 13 residues. J lost 5 bases, V lost 4 bases, and 5 bases had no gene match. CDR3 amino acids: CASSSGQFDEQYF. Written as DNA, the CDR3 is TGTGCCAGCAGCTCGGGACAGTTTGACGAGCAGTACTTC.

This clonotype was detected many times. The genes are TRBV28 and TRBJ2-7; 7 nucleotides match TRBD2. The CDR3 is made up of 15 amino acids. CDR1 is MDHEN, CDR2 SYDVKM, per germline. V lost 4 bases, J lost 0 bases, and 6 bases stayed unmatched. The DNA for the CDR3 is TGTGCCAGCAGTTCCCGAGGCGGGAGCTCCTACGAGCAGTACTTC. Protein product: CASSSRGGSSYEQYF.

In its sample, this clonotype was seen many times. This chain links TRBV6-2 or TRBV6-3 with TRBJ2-7, with 7 bases fitting TRBD2. The CDR3 runs 16 residues. Trimming took 8 bases from V and 3 from J; bases not matched to a gene: 16. The germline V gene has CDR1 MNHEY and CDR2 SVGEGT. The CDR3 here is CASSPHAGVAFYEQYF. CDR3 in DNA: TGTGCCAGCTCCCCCCATGCGGGAGTAGCTTTCTACGAGCAGTACTTC.

This clonotype was counted ten times or more. This CDR3 reads CASSFGPAYEQYF. The CDR3 region has the DNA TGTGCCAGCAGTTTCGGCCCGGCCTACGAGCAGTACTTC. The gene calls are TRBV27 and TRBJ2-7; D uncertain. Germline V gives CDR1 MNHEY, CDR2 SMNVEV (reference sequence). The germline V and J ends were trimmed by 3 bases and 2 bases, with 8 bases remaining between them. The CDR3 runs 13 residues.

This clonotype has at least ten counts. The CDR3: CASCTGTGYGYTF. The DNA of the CDR3 is TGTGCCAGCTGCACAGGGACGGGGTATGGCTACACCTTC. The rearrangement links TRBV6-2 or TRBV6-3 to TRBJ1-2, with D perhaps matching TRBD1 (6 bases). V lost 8 bases and J 5 bases, leaving 15 bases between the germline ends. In germline, CDR1 is MNHEY, CDR2 SVGEGT. The CDR3 has 13 residues.

At least ten counts were recorded for this clonotype. Sequence at one end of the junction differs from germline and may be a read error. V usage is TRBV19 and J usage is TRBJ1-1, with D uncertain. This CDR3 spans 13 amino acids. Looked up from germline, CDR1 is LNHDA and CDR2 is SQIVND (reference sequence). CDR3 bases: TGTGCCAGCAGTACCACCATGAACACTGAAGCTTTCTTT. Translating it yields CASSTTMNTEAFF.

The table lists this clonotype with many counts. The chain uses TRBV29-1 and TRBJ2-7, with TRBD1 matching over 8 bases. From germline, CDR1 is SQVTM and CDR2 ANQGSEA. This CDR3 is built from 13 residues. Trimming cost V 5 bases and J 7 bases; bases outside gene matches: 10. The chain's CDR3 is CSVSGQGRKEQYF. CDR3 DNA: TGCAGCGTTTCAGGACAGGGCCGGAAAGAGCAGTACTTC.

Of note for this clonotype: As the CDR3 is not closed by the conserved phenylalanine or tryptophan, this likely results from a read error. The chain couples TRBV20-1 to TRBJ2-3; the match to TRBD2 covers 10 bases. Unmatched junction bases numbered 3, after V lost 6 bases and J lost 0 bases. The CDR3 contains 14 residues. Looked up from germline, CDR1 is DFQATT and CDR2 is SNEGSKA (reference sequence). CDR3 bases: TGCAGTGCCCAGACTAGCGGGAGCACAGATACGCAGTATCTT. Translated, it gives CSAQTSGSTDTQYL.

As to this clonotype: Given a much more abundant clone one base away, this may be a read error. The CDR3 carries no conserved terminal phenylalanine or tryptophan, so it likely arises from a read error. This chain connects TRBV5-1 to TRBJ2-7; weak D call: TRBD2 (6 bases). The length of the CDR3 is 15 residues. Germline values: CDR1 SGHRS, CDR2 YFSETQ. V lost 4 bases, J lost 2 bases, and 16 bases lay in between. CDR3 loop: CASSRSWGGTYEQYL. The CDR3 bases are TGCGCCAGCAGCCGGTCCTGGGGAGGTACCTACGAGCAGTACCTC.

This clonotype was recorded many times. The chain has TRBV7-9 and TRBJ2-2, with TRBD2 matching over 7 bases. Germline trimming cut 2 bases from V and 6 bases from J; bases unmatched to any gene: 6. Germline CDR1 SEHNR, CDR2 FQNEAQ (reference sequence). The CDR3 has 15 residues. CDR3 protein: CASSLMAGEAGELFF. The CDR3 coding sequence is TGTGCCAGCAGCTTAATGGCGGGAGAAGCCGGGGAGCTGTTTTTT.

This clonotype was observed many times. The V call is TRBV15, the J call TRBJ2-7; 8 bases map to TRBD1. The germline V gene encodes CDR1 LNHNV and CDR2 YYDKDF (reference sequence). V lost 4 bases to trimming and J lost 11 bases; unmatched junction nucleotides: 7. The CDR3 is 12 amino acids. CDR3 sequence: CATSKSDRVEYF. DNA of the CDR3: TGTGCCACCAGCAAATCGGACAGGGTGGAGTACTTC.

The chain combines TRBV9 with TRBJ1-3; 9 bases fit TRBD1. This CDR3 comprises 17 residues. Germline CDR1 SGDLS, CDR2 YYNGEE. The J segment lost 2 bases and the V segment lost 3 bases, leaving 9 bases of the junction unmatched. The CDR3 coding sequence is TGTGCCAGCAGCGCTGGGACAGGGCCACGCACTGGAAACACCATATATTTT. Its translation is CASSAGTGPRTGNTIYF.

The V and J genes are TRBV7-8 and TRBJ1-2; D call uncertain. V lost 3 bases, J lost 4 bases, and 18 bases lay in between. The CDR3 contains 16 residues. CDR1 is SGHVS, CDR2 FQNEAQ, per germline. The CDR3, as DNA: TGTGCCAGCAGCTTTAGTATTACGGCCGAAGGCTATGGCTACACCTTC. Its protein is CASSFSITAEGYGYTF. Filled out from reference TRBV7-8 and TRBJ1-2, the complete variable domain reads GAGVSQSPRYKVAKRGQDVALRCDPISGHVSLFWYQQALGQGPEFLTYFQNEAQLDKSGLPSDRFFAERPEGSVSTLKIQRTQQEDSAVYLCASSFSITAEGYGYTFGSGTRLTVV.

This clonotype was detected many times. In nucleotides, the CDR3 is TGTGCCAGCAGTTTCAGGACAGGGCCCTCAAGGGAGACCCAGTACTTC. Translated: CASSFRTGPSRETQYF. The V call is TRBV12-3 or TRBV12-4, the J call TRBJ2-5; 8 bases match TRBD1. The CDR3 length is 16 residues. With V trimmed by 3 bases and J by 5 bases, 11 bases remained unmatched.

The rearrangement links TRBV30 to TRBJ2-2, with D perhaps TRBD2 (6 bases). Germline CDR1 is GTSNPN and CDR2 is SVGIG (reference sequence). The germline V and J ends were trimmed by 4 bases and 6 bases, with 18 bases remaining between them. The CDR3 extends over 15 amino acids. CDR3 in DNA: TGTGCCTGGACCGGGACTTACTCTGCCGCCGGGGAGCTGTTTTTT. Translating it yields CAWTGTYSAAGELFF.

This clonotype has ten or more counts. The chain combines TRBV13 with TRBJ2-7; 8 positions match TRBD1. This CDR3 is 15 amino acids long. V was clipped by 5 bases and J by 5 bases; unmatched bases: 11. Germline V lookup: CDR1 PRHDT, CDR2 FYEKMQ (reference sequence). Here the CDR3 reads CASSVRGRVYDEQYF. For the CDR3, the DNA is TGTGCCAGCAGCGTCAGGGGGCGCGTGTATGACGAGCAGTACTTC.

The chain combines TRBV12-3 or TRBV12-4 with TRBJ2-5, with TRBD2 matching 7 bases. After removal of 4 bases from V and 5 bases from J, the junction contained 7 bases not matched to a gene. The CDR3 has 14 residues. The CDR3 DNA is TGTGCCAGCAGTTGGCGGGGGAGTGGGGAGACCCAGTACTTC. Its translation is CASSWRGSGETQYF.

This clonotype was detected many times. The genes are TRBV28 and TRBJ1-1; D call uncertain. With 6 bases removed from V and 4 bases from J, the gap between germline ends came to 18 bases. The CDR3 has 15 amino acids. From germline, CDR1 is MDHEN and CDR2 SYDVKM. The CDR3 protein is CASSFRSPLGTEAFF. The CDR3 DNA reads TGTGCCAGCAGCTTCCGGAGCCCTTTAGGCACTGAAGCTTTCTTT.

This clonotype was detected ten times or more. The chain's CDR3 is CASSLAYRMNTEAFF. CDR3 sequence (DNA): TGTGCCAGCAGTTTAGCGTACCGCATGAACACTGAAGCTTTCTTT. J is TRBJ1-1 and V is TRBV12-3 or TRBV12-4; D is unclear. The CDR3 has 15 residues. V was clipped by 0 bases and J by 0 bases, with 8 bases between them.

This clonotype was seen at least ten times. The rearrangement links TRBV6-1 to TRBJ2-7; D ambiguous. This CDR3 has 13 residues. Trimming took 8 bases from V and 0 from J, leaving 11 bases between them. The germline V gene encodes CDR1 MNHNS and CDR2 SASEGT. In DNA form, the CDR3 reads TGTGCCAGCCCCCAGGAAGGCTCCTACGAGCAGTACTTC. This sequence encodes CASPQEGSYEQYF.

The table lists this clonotype with many counts. For the CDR3, the DNA is TGTGCCAGCACCTCGGGGCAACAAAACACTGAAGCTTTCTTT. As protein: CASTSGQQNTEAFF. V is TRBV12-3 or TRBV12-4 and J is TRBJ1-1; possible D gene TRBD1, 5 bases. V was pared by 7 bases and J by 2 bases, with 14 bases between. The CDR3 contains 14 residues.

This clonotype was observed a handful of times. A much larger clone sits a single nucleotide away, making a read error possible. This chain connects TRBV6-1 to TRBJ1-6; no clear D. The CDR3 runs 15 residues. Germline-derived CDR1 and CDR2 are MNHNS and SASEGT. The DNA for the CDR3 is TGTGCCGGCAGTAAAGACGGGGAATATAATTCACCCCTCCACTTT. This sequence encodes CAGSKDGEYNSPLHF.

The chain joins TRBV28 to TRBJ2-7; D is possibly TRBD1 (6 bases). V shed 8 bases and J shed 6 bases, with 26 bases lying between them. CDR1 is MDHEN, CDR2 SYDVKM, per germline. The CDR3 is 16 residues long. CDR3 residues: CASAEPQGIANFEQYF. CDR3 sequence (DNA): TGTGCCAGCGCAGAACCCCAGGGGATTGCTAACTTCGAGCAGTACTTC.